These T cell receptor beta chains were read from a single sample in a study of T-cell memory formation after mild COVID-19. TCRdb independently ran MiXCR on the 5' RACE reads; one entry per CDR3 protein. The table includes some 450,000 distinct CDR3 sequences, 20% detected once. The sequenced sample was PBMCs or a T cell subset sorted from them (not recorded which). All receptors derive from an adult woman who had mild COVID-19 (a few samples of this study predate the infection). Cell type and time point are not known. The CDR3 runs from the conserved cysteine through the conserved F or W. The D gene is left open where the match is weak. For some rows the clone size is stated as once, few or many, or as a class when expanded; others skip it.

size	length	D	V	J	CDR3	DNA
.	16	TRBD1	TRBV24-1	TRBJ1-5	CATSDPTGGWDQPQHF	TGTGCCACCAGTGACCCGACAGGGGGCTGGGATCAGCCCCAGCATTTT
few	14	TRBD1	TRBV7-7	TRBJ2-1	CASSNGQGYNEQFF	TGTGCCAGCAGCAACGGACAGGGCTACAATGAGCAGTTCTTC
few	14	.	TRBV27	TRBJ2-2	CASAGYSDTGELFF	TGTGCCAGCGCGGGGTATAGCGACACCGGGGAGCTGTTTTTT
.	14	TRBD1	TRBV5-1	TRBJ1-6	CASSLEQGSSPLHF	TGCGCCAGCAGCTTGGAACAGGGGAGTTCACCCCTCCACTTT
few	15	.	TRBV4-1	TRBJ2-5	CASSQSDGAIETQYF	TGCGCCAGCAGCCAATCGGACGGGGCAATTGAGACCCAGTACTTC
.	17	TRBD2	TRBV30	TRBJ2-1	CAWSLRTSSISRNEQFF	TGTGCCTGGAGTTTAAGGACTAGCTCTATAAGTCGCAATGAGCAGTTCTTC
.	17	TRBD2	TRBV4-1	TRBJ2-5	CASSQIGLAVFQETQYF	TGCGCCAGCAGCCAAATAGGACTAGCGGTTTTCCAAGAGACCCAGTACTTC
.	13	.	TRBV7-8	TRBJ1-2	CASSSGRFYGYTF	TGTGCCAGCAGCTCGGGACGGTTCTATGGCTACACCTTC
many	15	TRBD1	TRBV12-3/TRBV12-4	TRBJ2-3	CASSEQGSGTDTQYF	TGTGCCAGCAGTGAACAGGGGTCGGGAACAGATACGCAGTATTTT
.	15	.	TRBV18	TRBJ2-7	CASSPSSGTFHEQYF	TGTGCCAGCTCACCCAGCTCCGGTACGTTCCACGAGCAGTACTTC
.	16	.	TRBV6-5	TRBJ1-1	CASSYTPGTLNTEAFF	TGTGCCAGCAGTTACACGCCCGGGACGCTGAACACTGAAGCTTTCTTT
few	11	.	TRBV29-1	TRBJ2-1	CSVGAGNEQFF	TGCAGCGTTGGGGCAGGGAATGAGCAGTTCTTC
few	15	TRBD2	TRBV6-2/TRBV6-3	TRBJ2-7	CASSWSGGAIDEQYF	TGTGCCAGCAGTTGGAGCGGGGGGGCCATCGACGAGCAGTACTTC
many	14	TRBD2	TRBV7-9	TRBJ2-7	CASSLAAGEPGLCF	TGTGCCAGCAGCCTCGCGGCGGGTGAACCGGGACTATGCTTC
few	16	.	TRBV20-1	TRBJ1-5	CSARGLGAGSNQPQHF	TGCAGTGCTAGAGGTTTGGGAGCGGGCAGCAATCAGCCCCAGCATTTT
few	12	TRBD2	TRBV12-3/TRBV12-4	TRBJ2-1	CASGTSFHEQFF	TGTGCCAGTGGGACTAGCTTCCATGAGCAGTTCTTC
few	11	TRBD1	TRBV3-1	TRBJ2-7	CASKGAHEQYF	TGTGCCAGCAAGGGGGCCCACGAGCAGTACTTC